The rows below give T cell receptor beta chains drawn from one sample of a study of shared clonotypes between healthy human individuals. This table comes from immunoSEQ multiplex PCR, and its TCRdb copy is limited to in-frame clones, with some not included. Altogether hundreds of thousands of clones are present, approximately 79% being singletons, with the ten largest covering 1.5% to 2%. Specimen: memory CD4+ T cells sorted from blood. The origin of the receptors is a woman aged 25 to 39 in good health. CDR3s include the opening cysteine and the closing phenylalanine or tryptophan. D genes are given only for firm matches. Some rows have no size entry. The others give once, few or many, or a class for an expanded clone.

j_gene	d_gene	abundance	v_gene	CDR3aa	CDR3nt
TRBJ2-7	.	.	TRBV18	CASSPPSSLAGAYEQYF	TGTGCCAGCTCACCACCGAGTTCTCTAGCCGGGGCCTACGAGCAGTACTTC
TRBJ2-3	TRBD1	.	TRBV5-1	CASSHQGVGTDTQYF	TGCGCCAGCAGCCATCAGGGGGTCGGCACAGATACGCAGTATTTT
TRBJ2-1	.	.	TRBV28	CASSSPPDTINEQFF	TGTGCCAGCAGTTCCCCTCCGGACACGATCAATGAGCAGTTCTTC
TRBJ2-2	.	medium-sized	TRBV5-1	CASSLVGVVSGELFF	TGCGCCAGCAGCTTGGTGGGAGTAGTAAGCGGGGAGCTGTTTTTT
TRBJ2-1	.	.	TRBV15	CATSRDLGPNEQFF	TGTGCCACCAGCAGAGATCTGGGCCCGAATGAGCAGTTCTTC
TRBJ1-3	TRBD1	.	TRBV4-1	CASSQDDRDGNTIYF	TGCGCCAGCAGCCAAGACGACAGGGATGGAAACACCATATATTTT
TRBJ1-1	.	.	TRBV5-1	CASSLAVGAMNTEAFF	TGCGCCAGCAGCTTGGCCGTTGGGGCCATGAACACTGAAGCTTTCTTT
TRBJ1-1	.	few	TRBV7-9	CASSPRGRITEAFF	TGTGCCAGCAGCCCGCGGGGCCGGATCACTGAAGCTTTCTTT
TRBJ1-1	.	.	TRBV5-1	CASSLGVRPRELTEAFF	TGCGCCAGCAGCTTGGGGGTTCGGCCAAGGGAATTGACTGAAGCTTTCTTT
TRBJ1-5	.	.	TRBV28	CASSSGPNQPQHF	TGTGCCAGCAGTTCAGGCCCCAATCAGCCCCAGCATTTT
TRBJ2-1	TRBD2	.	TRBV6-5	CASRSLTSGYNEQFF	TGTGCCAGCAGGTCTTTGACTAGCGGGTACAATGAGCAGTTCTTC
TRBJ2-7	TRBD1	.	TRBV11-1	CASSLTGKSYEQYF	TGTGCCAGCAGCTTGACAGGGAAATCCTACGAGCAGTACTTC
TRBJ2-1	TRBD2	.	TRBV6-5	CASSYTSGRYNEQFF	TGTGCCAGCAGTTATACTAGCGGGAGATACAATGAGCAGTTCTTC
TRBJ2-5	.	.	TRBV25-1	CASSDSGRKETQYF	TGTGCCAGCAGTGATTCGGGACGGAAAGAGACCCAGTACTTC
TRBJ2-1	.	.	TRBV29-1	CSVEVNYEQFF	TGCAGCGTTGAAGTTAACTATGAGCAGTTCTTC
TRBJ1-1	.	.	TRBV7-9	CASSPPRDVDTEAFF	TGTGCCAGCAGCCCCCCGCGGGATGTTGACACTGAAGCTTTCTTT
TRBJ2-5	.	once	TRBV7-9	CASSFTGIKTQYF	TGTGCCAGCAGTTTTACAGGGATAAAGACCCAGTACTTC
TRBJ1-1	.	.	TRBV11-2	CASSLDGSHRVSQAFF	TGTGCCAGCAGCTTAGATGGCAGCCACAGGGTTTCTCAAGCTTTCTTT
TRBJ2-5	.	.	TRBV7-2	CASSPRFGETQYF	TGTGCCAGCAGCCCAAGGTTTGGGGAGACCCAGTACTTC
TRBJ2-7	TRBD1	.	TRBV19	CASRNSGTGSYEQYF	TGTGCCAGTAGGAACTCCGGGACAGGGTCCTACGAGCAGTACTTC
TRBJ2-3	.	.	TRBV19	CASSAWDTQYF	TGTGCCAGTAGTGCATGGGATACGCAGTATTTT
TRBJ1-1	TRBD1	.	TRBV28	CASSSGQGASTNTEAFF	TGTGCCAGCAGTTCCGGACAGGGGGCAAGTACGAACACTGAAGCTTTCTTT
TRBJ1-5	TRBD1	.	TRBV5-1	CASSLGDRDNQPQHF	TGCGCCAGCAGCTTAGGAGACAGGGACAATCAGCCCCAGCATTTT
TRBJ2-2	.	.	TRBV6-6	CASSYKGLGAGELFF	TGTGCCAGCAGTTACAAAGGGTTAGGCGCCGGGGAGCTGTTTTTT
TRBJ2-7	TRBD2	.	TRBV6-6	CASRDGGRDHEQYF	TGTGCCAGCAGGGACGGCGGGAGGGACCACGAGCAGTACTTC
TRBJ1-5	.	.	TRBV28	CASSHFRYSNQPQHF	TGTGCCAGCAGTCACTTTCGGTATAGCAATCAGCCCCAGCATTTT
TRBJ2-1	.	.	TRBV7-9	CASSLVGPEQFF	TGTGCCAGCAGCTTAGTAGGACCCGAGCAGTTCTTC
TRBJ2-1	TRBD2	.	TRBV18	CASSSLAGDNEQFF	TGTGCCAGCTCATCACTAGCGGGGGACAATGAGCAGTTCTTC
TRBJ2-7	TRBD1	.	TRBV4-1	CASSQNKGRQGPYEQYF	TGCGCCAGCAGCCAAAACAAAGGGAGACAGGGCCCCTACGAGCAGTACTTC
TRBJ2-7	TRBD1	.	TRBV18	CASSPRSRDRGPEQYF	TGTGCCAGCTCACCTAGATCCCGGGACAGGGGGCCCGAGCAGTACTTC
TRBJ2-5	TRBD2	.	TRBV28	CASSPDGTSGRKTQYF	TGTGCCAGCAGTCCGGACGGGACTAGCGGGAGAAAGACCCAGTACTTC
TRBJ2-1	.	.	TRBV7-2	CASRSTGRGSYNEQFF	TGTGCCAGCAGGTCAACGGGCCGGGGCTCCTACAATGAGCAGTTCTTC
TRBJ2-4	TRBD2	.	TRBV28	CASRDNPLAGDHIQYF	TGTGCCAGCAGAGATAACCCCCTAGCGGGAGATCACATTCAGTACTTC
TRBJ1-3	.	few	TRBV19	CASSIQGPGNTIYF	TGTGCCAGTAGTATTCAAGGGCCTGGAAACACCATATATTTT
TRBJ1-1	.	few	TRBV5-6	CASSLLGLNTEAFF	TGTGCCAGCAGCTTGTTAGGACTGAACACTGAAGCTTTCTTT
TRBJ2-1	.	.	TRBV5-1	CASSWRRGNEQFF	TGCGCCAGCAGCTGGCGGAGGGGCAATGAGCAGTTCTTC
TRBJ2-2	TRBD2	.	TRBV2	CASGRLAAGGELFF	TGTGCCAGCGGAAGACTAGCGGCAGGCGGGGAGCTGTTTTTT